These T cell receptor beta chains were read from a single sample in a study of blood T cell repertoires in COVID-19. Some clones are missing from TCRdb's copy, which holds only in-frame ones; the method was immunoSEQ multiplex PCR. The data show approximately 150,000 clones, approximately 87% seen once. Sample: peripheral blood. The receptors stem from a woman aged 45-65 years with active or convalescent COVID-19. Each CDR3 is given with its conserved first and last residue. The D gene is left open where the match is weak. Some rows have no size entry. The others give once, few or many, or a class for an expanded clone.

V gene,D gene,clone size,J gene,CDR3 DNA,CDR3 protein
TRBV4-1,TRBD1,once,TRBJ2-7,TGCGCCAGCAGCCAAGATACGGTTGGGACAGGGGGTGAGCAGTACTTC,CASSQDTVGTGGEQYF
TRBV2,.,few,TRBJ1-2,TGTGCCAGCAGTGCGGCAGGGCGGAACTATGGCTACACCTTC,CASSAAGRNYGYTF
TRBV4-3,.,.,TRBJ1-1,TGCGCCAGCAGCCCCGATCCCCGGGGGAGCACTGAAGCTTTCTTT,CASSPDPRGSTEAFF
TRBV9,.,.,TRBJ1-5,TGTGCCAGCAGCGTAGAGGGAGAGGGGGGGCAGCCCCAGCATTTT,CASSVEGEGGQPQHF
TRBV4-1,TRBD2,.,TRBJ2-3,TGCGCCAGCAGCCAAGAGGGCCCGGGACTAGCGGCCGGTAGAGCAGATACGCAGTATTTT,CASSQEGPGLAAGRADTQYF
TRBV7-3,.,.,TRBJ1-1,TGTGCCAGCAGCGCTCAACAGAACACTGAAGCTTTCTTT,CASSAQQNTEAFF
TRBV6-6,.,.,TRBJ1-1,TGTGCCAGCAGTTACTCGGCGGGAACTGAAGCTTTCTTT,CASSYSAGTEAFF
TRBV28,TRBD2,.,TRBJ2-2,TGTGCCAGCAGTTTTTGGGGAGGGTCGATCAACACCGGGGAGCTGTTTTTT,CASSFWGGSINTGELFF
TRBV19,.,.,TRBJ1-5,TGTGCCAGTAGTATAGTGGGGGGAAATCAGCCCCAGCATTTT,CASSIVGGNQPQHF
TRBV19,.,.,TRBJ1-1,TGTGCCAGTAGTATCGGCCGGGGGATCAACACTGAAGCTTTCTTT,CASSIGRGINTEAFF
TRBV1,.,.,TRBJ1-3,TGCACCAGCAGCCGCAGGGTAACGCTATCTGGAAACACCATATATTTT,CTSSRRVTLSGNTIYF
TRBV5-6,.,few,TRBJ1-6,TGTGCCAGCAGCCTTTTTGGCCCCATCTCCTATAATTCACCCCTCCACTTT,CASSLFGPISYNSPLHF
TRBV5-5,.,.,TRBJ2-7,TGTGCCAGCAGCTTGGTCGGACTCTTCACCTACGAGCAGTACTTC,CASSLVGLFTYEQYF
TRBV5-6,.,.,TRBJ1-3,TGTGCCAGCAGCCCCCTCGAGGGTCACACCATATATTTT,CASSPLEGHTIYF
TRBV7-9,TRBD1,.,TRBJ1-1,TGTGCCAGCAGCCCAGCACAGGGGACATACACTGAAGCTTTCTTT,CASSPAQGTYTEAFF
TRBV2,.,.,TRBJ1-1,TGTGCCAGCAGTGTGGAGAAAAGCACTGAAGCTTTCTTT,CASSVEKSTEAFF
TRBV18,.,.,TRBJ2-2,TGTGCCACCAAAACAACGACCGGGGAGCTGTTTTTT,CATKTTTGELFF
TRBV6-5,TRBD1,.,TRBJ1-5,TGTGCCAGCAGTACCGGGACAGGGGGCGGACAGCCCCAGCATTTT,CASSTGTGGGQPQHF
TRBV15,.,.,TRBJ1-3,TGTGCCACCAGCAGATCCCGGGGGGGGTCTGGAAACACCATATATTTT,CATSRSRGGSGNTIYF
TRBV16,.,.,TRBJ1-3,TGTGCCAGCAGCCAATCGAGGGCAGTACTCTCTGGAAACACCATATATTTT,CASSQSRAVLSGNTIYF
TRBV10-2,.,.,TRBJ2-1,TGCGCCAGCTTTCCCGGGAGTAGCTCCTACAATGAGCAGTTCTTC,CASFPGSSSYNEQFF
TRBV5-4,.,.,TRBJ2-7,TGTGCCAGCGGAGCGTTGGGCGAGCAGTACTTC,CASGALGEQYF
TRBV5-6,.,.,TRBJ2-2,TGTGCCAGCAGCTTCGGGTTTGCGAACACCGGGGAGCTGTTTTTT,CASSFGFANTGELFF
TRBV15,.,.,TRBJ2-5,TGTGCCACCAGCAGAGATTCCGACCGCGGAGAGACCCAGTACTTC,CATSRDSDRGETQYF
TRBV4-2,TRBD1,.,TRBJ1-6,TGTGCCAGCAGCCAAGGGGGGACAGCTAGAGGAGGTTCACCCCTCCACTTT,CASSQGGTARGGSPLHF
TRBV2,TRBD1,.,TRBJ1-3,TGTGCCAGCAGTGAACGGGACAGGGCTGGAAACACCATATATTTT,CASSERDRAGNTIYF
TRBV28,TRBD1,.,TRBJ2-7,TGTGCCAGCAGACTCCGGGACAGGGTTCTTAGGAACTACGAGCAGTACTTC,CASRLRDRVLRNYEQYF
TRBV5-4,TRBD2,.,TRBJ2-1,TGTGCCAGCAGCTTGACTAGCGGGGGGACGGGTGAGCAGTTCTTC,CASSLTSGGTGEQFF
TRBV27,.,few,TRBJ2-7,TGTGCCAGCAGGACCCGCGCCGGGATCGTCTTCGAGCAGTACTTC,CASRTRAGIVFEQYF
TRBV30,.,.,TRBJ1-2,TGTGCCTGGAGGGCACCCCCTCAAAATTATGGCTACACCTTC,CAWRAPPQNYGYTF
TRBV27,.,.,TRBJ1-6,TGTGCCAGCAGTTTTTTGCAGGGTAATTCACCCCTCCACTTT,CASSFLQGNSPLHF
TRBV19,TRBD1,.,TRBJ1-2,TGTGCCAGTGAAACAAGTGGACAGGCCCCCTATGGCTACACCTTC,CASETSGQAPYGYTF
TRBV18,TRBD1,.,TRBJ1-2,TGTGCCAGCTCACCACTAGCGGGACAGGGGGCGGTTGGCTACACCTTC,CASSPLAGQGAVGYTF
TRBV3-1/TRBV3-2,TRBD2,.,TRBJ2-7,TGTGCCAGCAGCCCAATAGCGGGATCTTCCTACGAGCAGTACTTC,CASSPIAGSSYEQYF
TRBV3-1/TRBV3-2,.,.,TRBJ1-1,TGTGCCAGCAGCCATAGTGCAACTGAAGCTTTCTTT,CASSHSATEAFF
TRBV7-9,.,.,TRBJ2-4,TGTGCCAGCAGCTTAAACTTAGCCAAAAACATTCAGTACTTC,CASSLNLAKNIQYF
TRBV30,.,.,TRBJ1-6,TGTGCCTGGGCGGACACCCGATTTGAACCCCTCCACTTT,CAWADTRFEPLHF
TRBV9,.,.,TRBJ2-1,TGTGCCAGCAGCGCTAGGACAGTTGGGTACAATGAGCAGTTCTTC,CASSARTVGYNEQFF
TRBV7-9,.,.,TRBJ2-1,TGTGCCAGCGGGGGGAATCTCCTGGGAAATGAGCAGTTCTTC,CASGGNLLGNEQFF
TRBV20-1,.,.,TRBJ2-1,TGCAGTGCTAGAGATCAAGGGGTCGGGTTCTTC,CSARDQGVGFF
TRBV28,TRBD1,.,TRBJ2-1,TGTGCCAGCAGTTTAGATCTGGCAGGGGGTGCGCCGCCGACGCAGTTCTTC,CASSLDLAGGAPPTQFF